A single sample is the source of the 10 T cell receptor beta chains below, sequenced in a study of blood T cell repertoires in COVID-19. Some clones are missing from TCRdb's copy, which holds only in-frame ones; the method was immunoSEQ multiplex PCR. The table has tens of thousands of clones, 85% to 90% seen once; the top ten hold 8.5%. The sample comprised peripheral blood. These receptors were obtained from a man between 60 and 75 years old with active COVID-19.

The CDR3 loop reads CASILAGVYNEQFF. The CDR3 bases are TGTGCCAGCATCCTAGCGGGAGTCTACAATGAGCAGTTCTTC. The chain uses TRBV6-5 and TRBJ2-1; 10 bases are shared with TRBD2. Germline V gene sequence: CDR1 MNHEY, CDR2 SVGAGI. This CDR3 has 14 residues. Trimming cost V 7 bases and J 3 bases; bases outside gene matches: 3.

The CDR3 sequence: CASSSWTSGSSEQFF. CDR3 DNA: TGTGCCAGCAGTTCCTGGACTAGCGGGAGTTCTGAGCAGTTCTTC. The chain is built from TRBV6-5 and TRBJ2-1; 13 bases are shared with TRBD2. This CDR3 comprises 15 residues. Trimming took 4 bases from V and 9 from J; bases not matched to a gene: 6. The V gene's germline CDR1 is MNHEY and CDR2 SVGAGI.

This clone was found a few times. The chain carries TRBV12-3 or TRBV12-4 and TRBJ1-2; D may be TRBD1 (6 bases). Trimming cost V 6 bases and J 4 bases, with 12 bases left between them. CDR3 size: 13 residues. CDR3 sequence: CASRRTGFYGYTF. The CDR3 DNA reads TGTGCCAGCAGGAGAACAGGGTTCTATGGCTACACCTTC.

The chain has TRBV5-3 and TRBJ2-1, with TRBD2 as a possible D gene (5 bases). Being an ORF, TRBV5-3 has a function that is uncertain. The CDR3 is 13 residues long. V was clipped by 4 bases and J by 5 bases, with 10 bases between them. The CDR3 loop reads CARSRTGDNEQFF. CDR3 nucleotide sequence: TGTGCCAGAAGCAGGACTGGAGACAATGAGCAGTTCTTC.

The rearrangement uses TRBV5-1 and TRBJ1-3; D remains unclear. Germline lookup yields CDR1 SGHRS and CDR2 YFSETQ. This CDR3 region has 13 residues. With 4 bases removed from V and 4 bases from J, the gap between germline ends came to 9 bases. CDR3 sequence reads: CASSPDGGNTIYF. In DNA form, the CDR3 reads TGCGCCAGCAGCCCTGACGGGGGAAACACCATATATTTT. Combining the CDR3 with reference TRBV5-1 and TRBJ1-3 gives the whole variable domain KAGVTQTPRYLIKTRGQQVTLSCSPISGHRSVSWYQQTPGQGLQFLFEYFSETQRNKGNFPGRFSGRQFSNSRSEMNVSTLELGDSALYLCASSPDGGNTIYFGEGSWLTVV.

This rearrangement joins TRBV27 to TRBJ2-7, with D maybe TRBD2 (5 bases). V was shortened by 5 bases and J by 9 bases, with 23 bases between the two germline ends. The CDR3 spans 15 residues. Germline V gene lookup returns CDR1 MNHEY and CDR2 SMNVEV (reference sequence). CDR3 region: CASSNDPEEAGMQYF. DNA of the CDR3: TGTGCCAGCAGTAACGACCCCGAGGAGGCCGGCATGCAGTACTTC.

This clone was observed a few times. The chain uses TRBV27 and TRBJ2-7; 11 bases line up with TRBD1. Germline CDR1 is MNHEY and CDR2 is SMNVEV (reference sequence). Trimming cost V 0 bases and J 9 bases; bases outside gene matches: 4. The CDR3 is made up of 14 amino acids. In nucleotides, the CDR3 is TGTGCCAGCAGTTTATCCTCCGGGACAGGGGGGCAGTACTTC. Encoded protein: CASSLSSGTGGQYF.

The J gene is TRBJ2-7, the V gene TRBV5-1; 12 bases agree with TRBD1. This CDR3 spans 14 amino acids. Looked up from germline, CDR1 is SGHRS and CDR2 is YFSETQ. V dropped 4 bases and J dropped 5; count of bases not matched to a gene: 4. Written as DNA, the CDR3 is TGCGCCAGCAGCCGGGACAGGGGGCGCGACGAGCAGTACTTC. The encoded protein is CASSRDRGRDEQYF.

This chain links TRBV11-3 with TRBJ2-1, with 9 bases that match TRBD2. Germline assignment: CDR1 SGHNT and CDR2 YENEEA. J lost 7 bases, V lost 4 bases, and 5 bases had no gene match. The CDR3 consists of 14 residues. CDR3 sequence: CASSWAGGENEQFF. DNA of the CDR3: TGTGCCAGCAGCTGGGCGGGAGGGGAAAATGAGCAGTTCTTC.

This clone has only one observation. This chain links TRBV12-5 with TRBJ2-7; 9 bases are shared with TRBD2. The V gene's germline CDR1 is LGHNT and CDR2 FRNRAP. Trimming at V came to 7 bases and at J to 6 bases, leaving 10 bases not matched to a gene. This CDR3 region has 14 residues. The CDR3 nucleotides read TGTGCTAGTGAGGGGGAAGCGGGAGGACTCGAGCAGTACTTC. Its translation is CASEGEAGGLEQYF.